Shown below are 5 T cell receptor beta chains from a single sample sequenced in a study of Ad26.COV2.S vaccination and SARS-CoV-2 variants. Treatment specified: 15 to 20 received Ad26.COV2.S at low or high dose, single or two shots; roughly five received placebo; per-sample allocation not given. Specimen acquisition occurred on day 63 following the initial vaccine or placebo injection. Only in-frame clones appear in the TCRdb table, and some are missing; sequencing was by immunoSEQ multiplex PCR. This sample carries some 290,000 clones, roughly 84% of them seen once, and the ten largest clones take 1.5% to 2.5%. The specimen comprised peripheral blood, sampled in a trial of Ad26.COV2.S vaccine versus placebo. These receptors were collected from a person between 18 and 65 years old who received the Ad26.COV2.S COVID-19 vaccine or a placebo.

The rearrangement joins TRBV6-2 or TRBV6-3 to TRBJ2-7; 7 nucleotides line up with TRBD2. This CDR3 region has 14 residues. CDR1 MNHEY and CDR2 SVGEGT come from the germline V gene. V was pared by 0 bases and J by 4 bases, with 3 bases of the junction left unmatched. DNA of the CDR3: TGTGCCAGCAGTTACTCGGGAGGGTGGTACGAGCAGTACTTC. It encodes CASSYSGGWYEQYF.

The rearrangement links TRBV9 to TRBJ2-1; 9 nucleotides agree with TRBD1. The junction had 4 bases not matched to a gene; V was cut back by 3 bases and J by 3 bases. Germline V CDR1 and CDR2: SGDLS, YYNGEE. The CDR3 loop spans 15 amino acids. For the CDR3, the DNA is TGTGCCAGCAGCGCGGGACAGGGCAACTACAATGAGCAGTTCTTC. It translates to CASSAGQGNYNEQFF.

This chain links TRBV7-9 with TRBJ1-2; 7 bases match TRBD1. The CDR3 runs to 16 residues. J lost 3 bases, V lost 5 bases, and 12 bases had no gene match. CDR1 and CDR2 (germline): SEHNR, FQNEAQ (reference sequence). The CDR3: CASSAAPGGGDYGYTF. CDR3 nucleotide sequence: TGTGCCAGCAGCGCAGCCCCAGGGGGGGGTGACTATGGCTACACCTTC. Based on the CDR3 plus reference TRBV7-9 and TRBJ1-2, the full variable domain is DTGVSQNPRHKITKRGQNVTFRCDPISEHNRLYWYRQTLGQGPEFLTYFQNEAQLEKSRLLSDRFSAERPKGSFSTLEIQRTEQGDSAMYLCASSAAPGGGDYGYTFGSGTRLTVV.

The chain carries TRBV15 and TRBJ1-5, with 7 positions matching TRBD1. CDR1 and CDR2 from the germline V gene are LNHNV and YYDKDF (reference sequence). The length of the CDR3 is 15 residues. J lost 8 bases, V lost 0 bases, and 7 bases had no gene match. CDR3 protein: CATSRDDRVGEPQHF. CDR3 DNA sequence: TGTGCCACCAGCAGAGACGACAGGGTGGGGGAGCCCCAGCATTTT.

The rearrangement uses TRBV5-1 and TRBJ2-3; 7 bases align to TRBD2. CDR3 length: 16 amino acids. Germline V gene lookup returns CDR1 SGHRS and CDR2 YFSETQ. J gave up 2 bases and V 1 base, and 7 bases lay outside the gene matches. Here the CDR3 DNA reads TGCGCCAGCAGCTTGTCAGCCGGGGGGAACACAGATACGCAGTATTTT. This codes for CASSLSAGGNTDTQYF.